Presented here are 15 T cell receptor beta chains from one specimen sequenced in a study of blood T cell repertoires in COVID-19. Generated by immunoSEQ multiplex PCR, the TCRdb table keeps only in-frame clones and is missing some. The sample includes roughly 140,000 clones, approximately 85% of them seen just once. The specimen sequenced was peripheral blood. These receptors were collected from a woman aged 60-75 years with COVID-19, enrolled during active disease.

The chain carries TRBV4-3 and TRBJ2-3; TRBD2 agrees at 9 bases. Germline lookup yields CDR1 LGHNA and CDR2 YSLEER. Trimming removed 4 bases from V and 4 bases from J; junction bases left unmatched: 6. The CDR3 consists of 15 residues. In nucleotides, the CDR3 is TGCGCCAGCAGCCCTGGGACTAGCTTAGCAGATACGCAGTATTTT. Translating gives CASSPGTSLADTQYF.

This rearrangement joins TRBV3-1 (or the pseudogene TRBV3-2) to TRBJ1-5; tentatively, D is TRBD1 (5 bases). Germline V gives CDR1 LGHDT, CDR2 YNNKEL (reference sequence). The CDR3 has 16 residues. Trimming stripped 0 bases from V and 3 bases from J, with 12 bases between. CDR3 sequence: CASSQDLSRDNQPQHF. CDR3 coding DNA: TGTGCCAGCAGCCAAGATCTTTCCAGGGACAATCAGCCCCAGCATTTT.

This clone was detected a few times. V is TRBV27 and J is TRBJ1-2, with a weak D call TRBD1 (6 bases). The CDR3 spans 13 residues. CDR1 is MNHEY, CDR2 SMNVEV, per germline (reference sequence). The V end lost 5 bases, the J end lost 8 bases, and 15 bases lay between the germline ends. CDR3 protein: CASSPRQVGGYTF. In DNA form, the CDR3 reads TGTGCCAGCAGTCCGAGACAGGTTGGGGGCTACACCTTC.

The chain has TRBV6-5 and TRBJ2-7; perhaps TRBD1 as D (6 bases). The CDR3 is 14 residues long. The V and J ends lost 1 base and 3 bases respectively, with 10 bases between them. Germline V gene lookup returns CDR1 MNHEY and CDR2 SVGAGI. The CDR3 sequence is CASSYYRDVYEQYF. The DNA of the CDR3 is TGTGCCAGCAGTTACTACAGGGACGTCTACGAGCAGTACTTC.

This clone was seen a single time. V is TRBV28 and J is TRBJ2-7; no definite D call. Germline lookup yields CDR1 MDHEN and CDR2 SYDVKM. This CDR3 has 12 residues. Trimming removed 4 bases from V and 5 bases from J, with 9 bases in between. As DNA, the CDR3 is TGTGCCAGCAGTTCACCAGGAAACGAGCAGTACTTC. Its translation: CASSSPGNEQYF.

This clone was seen only a few times. The rearrangement uses TRBV2 and TRBJ2-1; 12 bases are a match to TRBD1. The germline CDR1 and CDR2 sequences are SNHLY and FYNNEI. The CDR3 has 15 amino acids. After removal of 4 bases from V and 11 bases from J, the junction contained 9 bases not matched to a gene. The CDR3 bases are TGTGCCAGCAGTGCTCCGGGACAGGGGGCAAGGAAGCAGTTCTTC. This gives the protein CASSAPGQGARKQFF.

The rearrangement links TRBV7-2 to TRBJ2-7; 9 nucleotides match TRBD2. The germline V gene encodes CDR1 SGHTA and CDR2 FQGNSA. With V trimmed by 5 bases and J by 2 bases, 10 bases remained unmatched. This CDR3 region has 16 residues. Written as DNA, the CDR3 is TGTGCCAGCAGCGCAAGCAGCGGGGGGCCTACCTACGAGCAGTACTTC. Encoded protein: CASSASSGGPTYEQYF.

This clone showed up just once. The genes are TRBV7-9 and TRBJ2-1, with 7 bases lining up with TRBD1. The CDR3 runs to 14 residues. Germline V gives CDR1 SEHNR, CDR2 FQNEAQ (reference sequence). Trimming cost V 4 bases and J 5 bases; bases outside gene matches: 5. The CDR3 DNA follows: TGTGCCAGCAGCTCCACGGACAGGAACAATGAGCAGTTCTTC. Protein product: CASSSTDRNNEQFF.

The rearrangement uses TRBV5-5 and TRBJ2-7; 7 bases match TRBD2. The CDR3 covers 13 residues. Trimming took 7 bases from V and 0 from J; bases not matched to a gene: 4. Germline V CDR1 and CDR2: SGHKS, YYEKEE (reference sequence). CDR3 nucleotides: TGTGCCAGCTCCCGGACTAGCTCCTACGAGCAGTACTTC. Amino acid sequence: CASSRTSSYEQYF.

The gene calls are TRBV7-3 and TRBJ1-3; TRBD1 might be the D (5 bases). CDR3 length equals 18 residues. Trimming stripped 0 bases from V and 4 bases from J, with 19 bases between. CDR1 and CDR2 (germline): SGHTA, FQGTGA. CDR3 coding DNA: TGTGCCAGCAGCTTAACGGGGCCGAGGTGGGTCGGGGGAAACACCATATATTTT. It translates to CASSLTGPRWVGGNTIYF.

This rearrangement joins TRBV3-1 (or the pseudogene TRBV3-2) to TRBJ2-2; TRBD1 might be the D (6 bases). From germline, CDR1 is LGHDT and CDR2 YNNKEL (reference sequence). This CDR3 comprises 14 residues. V was shortened by 7 bases and J by 0 bases, with 9 bases between the two germline ends. This CDR3 is CASTRDTNTGELFF. In nucleotides, the CDR3 is TGTGCCAGCACCAGGGACACGAACACCGGGGAGCTGTTTTTT.

This rearrangement joins TRBV27 to TRBJ1-4; 9 bases agree with TRBD1. Germline-derived CDR1 and CDR2 are MNHEY and SMNVEV (reference sequence). This CDR3 spans 13 amino acids. Trimming at V came to 8 bases and at J to 8 bases, leaving 6 bases not matched to a gene. This chain's CDR3 is CASLDRGGEKLFF. The CDR3 region has the DNA TGTGCCAGCCTGGACAGGGGTGGGGAAAAACTGTTTTTT.

The chain carries TRBV25-1 and TRBJ2-5; 10 nucleotides agree with TRBD1. The germline CDR1 and CDR2 sequences are MGHDK and SYGVNS. The CDR3 has 15 amino acids. The J segment lost 5 bases and the V segment lost 5 bases, leaving 8 bases of the junction unmatched. DNA for the CDR3: TGTGCCAGCAGTCCTCAGGTGGGACAGGGGGAGACCCAGTACTTC. Translation: CASSPQVGQGETQYF.

The gene calls are TRBV5-4 and TRBJ2-7; no definite D call. Germline V CDR1 and CDR2: SGHNT, YYREEE (reference sequence). The CDR3 contains 13 residues. The V end lost 4 bases, the J end lost 0 bases, and 8 bases lay between the germline ends. CDR3 protein: CASSPTDSYEQYF. CDR3 DNA sequence: TGTGCCAGCAGCCCCACAGACTCCTACGAGCAGTACTTC.

V gene TRBV19 combines with J gene TRBJ2-2; no firm D call. The CDR3 loop spans 15 amino acids. Germline assignment: CDR1 LNHDA and CDR2 SQIVND (reference sequence). Between the trimmed V and J ends, which lost 6 bases and 4 bases, there was a span of 15 bases. In DNA, the CDR3 is TGTGCCAGTAGCCAAGAGGCGAAGCTCACCGGGGAGCTGTTTTTT. This encodes CASSQEAKLTGELFF.